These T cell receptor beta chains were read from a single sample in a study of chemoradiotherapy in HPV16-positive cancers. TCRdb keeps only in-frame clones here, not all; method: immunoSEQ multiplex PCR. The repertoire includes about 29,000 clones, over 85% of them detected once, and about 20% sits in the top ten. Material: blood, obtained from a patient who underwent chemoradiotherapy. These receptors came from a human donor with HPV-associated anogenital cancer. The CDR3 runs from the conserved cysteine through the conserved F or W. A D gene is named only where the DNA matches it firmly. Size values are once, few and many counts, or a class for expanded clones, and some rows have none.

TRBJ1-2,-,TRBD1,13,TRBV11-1,CASSPGQGPGYTF,TGTGCCAGCAGCCCGGGACAGGGGCCTGGCTACACCTTC
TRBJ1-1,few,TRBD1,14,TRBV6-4,CASTQDRGNTEAFF,TGTGCCAGCACCCAGGACAGGGGCAACACTGAAGCTTTCTTT
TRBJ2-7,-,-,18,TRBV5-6,CASSLNWDDIWGSYEQYF,TGTGCCAGCAGCCTTAACTGGGATGACATTTGGGGCTCCTACGAGCAGTACTTC
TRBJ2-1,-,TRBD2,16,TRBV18,CASSPLAGNGVNEQFF,TGTGCCAGCTCACCTCTAGCGGGAAATGGGGTCAATGAGCAGTTCTTC
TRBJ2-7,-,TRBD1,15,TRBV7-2,CASSPGDRGHYEQYF,TGTGCCAGCAGCCCGGGGGACAGGGGGCATTACGAGCAGTACTTC
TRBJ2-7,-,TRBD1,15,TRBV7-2,CASSLGQSSSYEQYF,TGTGCCAGCAGCTTGGGACAGTCGAGCTCCTACGAGCAGTACTTC
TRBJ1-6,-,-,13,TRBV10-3,CAISGTGNSPLHF,TGTGCCATCAGTGGCACAGGGAATTCACCCCTCCACTTT
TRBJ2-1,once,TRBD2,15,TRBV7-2,CASTQDGRALNEQFF,TGTGCCAGCACCCAAGACGGGAGGGCCCTCAATGAGCAGTTCTTC
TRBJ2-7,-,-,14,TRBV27,CASSLFQGHYEQYF,TGTGCCAGCAGTTTATTCCAGGGACATTACGAGCAGTACTTC
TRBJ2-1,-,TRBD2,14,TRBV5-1,CASSFSSGYNEQFF,TGCGCCAGCAGCTTCTCTAGCGGATACAATGAGCAGTTCTTC
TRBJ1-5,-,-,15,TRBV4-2,CASSQGSGVAQPQHF,TGTGCCAGCAGCCAAGGATCAGGGGTTGCTCAACCCCAGCATTTT
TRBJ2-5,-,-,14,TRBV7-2,CASSLTFRAETQYF,TGTGCCAGCAGCTTAACGTTCAGGGCAGAGACCCAGTACTTC
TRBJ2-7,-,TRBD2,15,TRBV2,CASGGGGLSSYEQYF,TGTGCCAGCGGCGGGGGGGGCCTCAGCTCCTACGAGCAGTACTTC
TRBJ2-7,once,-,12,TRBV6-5,CASSRRDYEQYF,TGTGCCAGCAGTCGCAGGGACTACGAGCAGTACTTC
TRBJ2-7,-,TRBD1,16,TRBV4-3,CASSQGPGTGSIEQYF,TGCGCCAGCAGCCAAGGCCCCGGGACAGGGTCGATTGAGCAGTACTTC
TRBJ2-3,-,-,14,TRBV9,CASSVDPGWYTQYF,TGTGCCAGCAGCGTAGATCCAGGGTGGTATACGCAGTATTTT
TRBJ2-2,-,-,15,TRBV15,CATSRDARTTGELFF,TGTGCCACCAGCAGAGATGCCCGGACCACCGGGGAGCTGTTTTTT
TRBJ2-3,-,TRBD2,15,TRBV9,CASSASGGVTDTQYF,TGTGCCAGCAGCGCTAGCGGGGGGGTCACAGATACGCAGTATTTT
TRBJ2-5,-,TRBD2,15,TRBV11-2,CASSPERGWQETQYF,TGTGCCAGCAGCCCGGAGCGGGGGTGGCAAGAGACCCAGTACTTC
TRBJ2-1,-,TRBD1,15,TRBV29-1,CSVTGFVGSYNEQFF,TGCAGCGTGACAGGGTTCGTGGGGTCCTACAATGAGCAGTTCTTC
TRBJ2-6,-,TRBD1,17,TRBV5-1,CASSIQQGASGANVLTF,TGCGCCAGCAGCATCCAACAGGGGGCGTCTGGGGCCAACGTCCTGACTTTC
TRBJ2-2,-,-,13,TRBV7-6,CASSLMNTGELFF,TGTGCCAGCAGCTTGATGAACACCGGGGAGCTGTTTTTT
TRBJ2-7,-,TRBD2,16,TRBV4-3,CASSQLLAGAPYEQYF,TGCGCCAGCAGCCAACTACTAGCGGGGGCTCCCTACGAGCAGTACTTC
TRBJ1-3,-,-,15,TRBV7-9,CASSFLPGSGNTIYF,TGTGCCAGCAGCTTTTTACCCGGCTCTGGAAACACCATATATTTT
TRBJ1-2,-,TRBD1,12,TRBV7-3,CAGIGGKTGYTF,TGTGCCGGGATAGGGGGCAAGACGGGCTACACCTTC
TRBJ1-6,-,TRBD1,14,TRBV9,CASSPRQGGSPLHF,TGTGCCAGCAGCCCCCGACAGGGCGGTTCACCCCTCCACTTT
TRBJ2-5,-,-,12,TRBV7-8,CASREVSETQYF,TGTGCCAGCAGGGAGGTATCAGAGACCCAGTACTTC
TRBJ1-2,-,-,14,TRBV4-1,CASSFEGGAHGYTF,TGCGCCAGCAGCTTTGAGGGGGGGGCACATGGCTACACCTTC
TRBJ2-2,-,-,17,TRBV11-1,CASSLELLSLDTGELFF,TGTGCCAGCAGCTTAGAACTTTTGTCGTTGGACACCGGGGAGCTGTTTTTT
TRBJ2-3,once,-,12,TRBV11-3,CASSLEADTQYF,TGTGCCAGCAGCTTAGAAGCGGATACGCAGTATTTT
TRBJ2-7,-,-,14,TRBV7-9,CASSMQTSVYEQYF,TGTGCCAGCAGCATGCAGACTAGTGTCTACGAGCAGTACTTC
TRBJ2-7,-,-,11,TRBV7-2,CATGLGVEQYF,TGTGCCACTGGGCTGGGGGTCGAGCAGTACTTC
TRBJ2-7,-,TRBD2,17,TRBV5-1,CASSLRGTSGRAYEQYF,TGCGCCAGCAGCTTGCGGGGGACTAGCGGGAGGGCTTACGAGCAGTACTTC
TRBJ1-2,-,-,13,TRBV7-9,CASSLDRTQGYTF,TGTGCCAGCAGCTTAGACAGGACCCAGGGCTACACCTTC
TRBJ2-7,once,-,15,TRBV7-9,CASSSPSTRVDEQYF,TGTGCCAGCAGCAGCCCGAGCACGCGAGTGGACGAGCAGTACTTC
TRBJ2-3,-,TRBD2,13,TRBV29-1,CSVEPSGGGVQYF,TGCAGCGTTGAACCTAGCGGGGGCGGGGTGCAGTATTTT
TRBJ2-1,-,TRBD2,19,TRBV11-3,CASSLNPPELAGAYNEQFF,TGTGCCAGCAGCTTAAACCCGCCTGAACTAGCGGGAGCCTACAATGAGCAGTTCTTC
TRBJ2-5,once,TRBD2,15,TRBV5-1,CASSFSSGPQETQYF,TGCGCCAGCAGCTTTTCTAGCGGCCCTCAAGAGACCCAGTACTTC
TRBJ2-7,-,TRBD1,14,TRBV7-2,CASSPRTGAYEQYF,TGTGCCAGCAGCCCGCGGACAGGGGCGTACGAGCAGTACTTC
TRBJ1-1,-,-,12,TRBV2,CARWGAGLEAFF,TGTGCCCGCTGGGGGGCCGGCTTGGAAGCTTTCTTT
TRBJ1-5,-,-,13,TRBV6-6,CASSYEFYQPQHF,TGTGCCAGCAGTTACGAGTTTTACCAGCCCCAGCATTTT
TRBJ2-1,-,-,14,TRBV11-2,CASSYPRERGEQFF,TGTGCCAGCAGCTATCCCCGGGAGAGAGGTGAGCAGTTCTTC
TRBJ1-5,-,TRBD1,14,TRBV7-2,CASSARQGGGPQHF,TGTGCCAGCAGCGCCAGGCAAGGGGGCGGGCCCCAGCATTTT
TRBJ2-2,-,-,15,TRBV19,CASSMQGSGAGELFF,TGTGCCAGTAGTATGCAGGGATCAGGAGCCGGGGAGCTGTTTTTT
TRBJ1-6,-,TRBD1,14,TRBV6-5,CASSKDRGQSPLHF,TGTGCCAGCAGTAAGGACAGGGGGCAATCACCCCTCCACTTT
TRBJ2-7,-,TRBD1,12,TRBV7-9,CASSLRGFEQYF,TGTGCCAGCAGCCTCAGGGGGTTCGAGCAGTACTTC
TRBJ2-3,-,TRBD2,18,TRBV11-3,CASSPGRILLAGEDTQYF,TGTGCCAGCAGCCCAGGACGGATATTACTAGCGGGAGAAGATACGCAGTATTTT